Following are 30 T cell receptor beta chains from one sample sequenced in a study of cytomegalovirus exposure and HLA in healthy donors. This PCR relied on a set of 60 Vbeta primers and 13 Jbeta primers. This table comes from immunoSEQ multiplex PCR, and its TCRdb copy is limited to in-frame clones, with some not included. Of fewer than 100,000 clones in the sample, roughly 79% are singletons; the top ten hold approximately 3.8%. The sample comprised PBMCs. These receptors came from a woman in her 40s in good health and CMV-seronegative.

The CDR3: CASRGAGYRDEQYF. In DNA form, the CDR3 reads TGTGCCAGCAGAGGGGCAGGGTATCGGGACGAGCAGTACTTC. The gene calls are TRBV28 and TRBJ2-7; D might be TRBD1 (5 bases). The V end lost 6 bases, the J end lost 5 bases, and 17 bases lay between the germline ends. The CDR3 loop spans 14 amino acids. Germline-derived CDR1 and CDR2 are MDHEN and SYDVKM.

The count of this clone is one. The CDR3 DNA follows: TGTGCCAGCAGCTTCGATGGGACAGCCCGGGTGGAGCAGTACTTC. It codes for CASSFDGTARVEQYF. The chain uses TRBV7-9 and TRBJ2-7; 7 bases are a match to TRBD1. Germline CDR1 reads SEHNR; CDR2 reads FQNEAQ (reference sequence). V shed 3 bases and J 7 bases; nucleotides not matched to a gene: 12. This CDR3 has 15 residues. The whole variable domain, filled in from reference TRBV7-9 and TRBJ2-7, reads DTGVSQNPRHKITKRGQNVTFRCDPISEHNRLYWYRQTLGQGPEFLTYFQNEAQLEKSRLLSDRFSAERPKGSFSTLEIQRTEQGDSAMYLCASSFDGTARVEQYFGPGTRLTVT.

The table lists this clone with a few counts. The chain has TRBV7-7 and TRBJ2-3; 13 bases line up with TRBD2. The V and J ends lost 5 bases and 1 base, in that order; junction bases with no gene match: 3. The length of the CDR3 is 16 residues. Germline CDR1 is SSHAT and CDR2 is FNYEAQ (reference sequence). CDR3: CASSPGLAGGTDTQYF. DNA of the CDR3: TGTGCCAGCAGCCCAGGACTAGCGGGAGGCACAGATACGCAGTATTTT.

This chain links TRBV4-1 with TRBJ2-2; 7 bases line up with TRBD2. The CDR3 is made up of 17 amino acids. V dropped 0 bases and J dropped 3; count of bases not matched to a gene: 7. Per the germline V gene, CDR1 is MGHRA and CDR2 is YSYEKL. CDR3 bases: TGCGCCAGCAGCCAAGAGAGCGGGAATCTCCACACCGGGGAGCTGTTTTTT. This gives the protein CASSQESGNLHTGELFF.

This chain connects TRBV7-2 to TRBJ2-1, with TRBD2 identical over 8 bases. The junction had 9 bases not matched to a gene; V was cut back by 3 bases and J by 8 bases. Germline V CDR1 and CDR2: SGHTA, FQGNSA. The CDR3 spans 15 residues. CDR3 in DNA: TGTGCCAGCAGCTTTTCTAGCGGGCCCTATCATGAGCAGTTCTTC. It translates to CASSFSSGPYHEQFF.

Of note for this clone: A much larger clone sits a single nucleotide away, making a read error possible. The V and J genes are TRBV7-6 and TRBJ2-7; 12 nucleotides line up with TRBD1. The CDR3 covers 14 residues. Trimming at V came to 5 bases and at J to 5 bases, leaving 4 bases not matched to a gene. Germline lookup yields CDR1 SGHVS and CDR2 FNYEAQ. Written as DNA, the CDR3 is TGTGCCAGCAGCCCCGGGACAGGGGGCAACGAGCAGTACTTC. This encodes CASSPGTGGNEQYF.

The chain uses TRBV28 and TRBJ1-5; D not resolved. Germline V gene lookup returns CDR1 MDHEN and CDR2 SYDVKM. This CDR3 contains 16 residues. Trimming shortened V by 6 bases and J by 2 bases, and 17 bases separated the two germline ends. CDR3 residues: CASRAHAGVGNQPQHF. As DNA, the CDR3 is TGTGCCAGCAGAGCCCACGCCGGGGTTGGCAATCAGCCCCAGCATTTT.

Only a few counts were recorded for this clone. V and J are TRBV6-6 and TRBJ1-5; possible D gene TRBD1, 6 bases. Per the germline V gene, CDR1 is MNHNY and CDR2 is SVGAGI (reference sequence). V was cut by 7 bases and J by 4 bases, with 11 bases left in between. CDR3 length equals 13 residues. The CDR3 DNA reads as TGTGCCAGCAACAGGGCTGGAAATCAGCCCCAGCATTTT. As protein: CASNRAGNQPQHF.

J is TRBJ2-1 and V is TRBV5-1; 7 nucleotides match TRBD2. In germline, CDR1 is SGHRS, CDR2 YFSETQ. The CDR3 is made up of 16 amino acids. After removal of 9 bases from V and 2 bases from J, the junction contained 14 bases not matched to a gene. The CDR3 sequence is CATSGGSTPTYNEQFF. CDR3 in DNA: TGCGCCACGTCGGGGGGATCGACACCAACCTACAATGAGCAGTTCTTC. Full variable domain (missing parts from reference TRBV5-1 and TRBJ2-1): KAGVTQTPRYLIKTRGQQVTLSCSPISGHRSVSWYQQTPGQGLQFLFEYFSETQRNKGNFPGRFSGRQFSNSRSEMNVSTLELGDSALYLCATSGGSTPTYNEQFFGPGTRLTVL.

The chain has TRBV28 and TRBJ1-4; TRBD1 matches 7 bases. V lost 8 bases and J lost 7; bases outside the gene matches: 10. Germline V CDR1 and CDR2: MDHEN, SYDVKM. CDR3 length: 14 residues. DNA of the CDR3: TGTGCCAGCGTTCCGGGACAGCAACGTGAAAAACTGTTTTTT. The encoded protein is CASVPGQQREKLFF.

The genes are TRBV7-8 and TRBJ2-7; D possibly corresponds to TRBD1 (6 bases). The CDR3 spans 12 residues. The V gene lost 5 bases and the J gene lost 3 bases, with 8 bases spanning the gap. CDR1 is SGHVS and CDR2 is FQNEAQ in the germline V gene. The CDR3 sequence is CASSVQGYEQYF. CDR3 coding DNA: TGTGCCAGCAGCGTACAGGGCTACGAGCAGTACTTC. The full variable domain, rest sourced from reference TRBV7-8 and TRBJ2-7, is GAGVSQSPRYKVAKRGQDVALRCDPISGHVSLFWYQQALGQGPEFLTYFQNEAQLDKSGLPSDRFFAERPEGSVSTLKIQRTQQEDSAVYLCASSVQGYEQYFGPGTRLTVT.

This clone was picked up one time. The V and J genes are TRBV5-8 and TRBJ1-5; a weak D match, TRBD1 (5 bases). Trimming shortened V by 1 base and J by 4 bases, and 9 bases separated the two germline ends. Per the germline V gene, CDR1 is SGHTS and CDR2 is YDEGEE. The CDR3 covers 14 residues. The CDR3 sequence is CASSLLTANQPQHF. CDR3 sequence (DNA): TGTGCCAGCAGCTTGCTGACAGCTAATCAGCCCCAGCATTTT.

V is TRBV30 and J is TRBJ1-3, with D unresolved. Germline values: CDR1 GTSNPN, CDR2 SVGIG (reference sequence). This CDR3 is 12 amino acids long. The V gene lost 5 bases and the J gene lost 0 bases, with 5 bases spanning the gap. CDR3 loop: CAWQASGNTIYF. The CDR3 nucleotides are TGTGCCTGGCAGGCCTCTGGAAACACCATATATTTT.

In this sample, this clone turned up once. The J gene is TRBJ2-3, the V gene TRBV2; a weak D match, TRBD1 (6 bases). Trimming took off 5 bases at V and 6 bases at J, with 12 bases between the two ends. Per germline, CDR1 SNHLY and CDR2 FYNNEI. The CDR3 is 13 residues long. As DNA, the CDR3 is TGTGCCAGCAGTCCGAACAGGGAGGATACGCAGTATTTT. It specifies CASSPNREDTQYF.

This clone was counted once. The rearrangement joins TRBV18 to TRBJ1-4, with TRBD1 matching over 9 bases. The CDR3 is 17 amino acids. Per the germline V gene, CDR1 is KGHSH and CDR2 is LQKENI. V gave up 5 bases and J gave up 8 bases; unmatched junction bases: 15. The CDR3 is CASSSRVGTGSGEKLFF. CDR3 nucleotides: TGTGCCAGCTCATCGCGAGTTGGGACAGGGTCCGGGGAAAAACTGTTTTTT.

CDR3 in amino acids: CASSDGGFDGGGEQFF. The CDR3 DNA reads TGTGCCAGCAGTGACGGGGGGTTTGACGGGGGTGGTGAGCAGTTCTTC. V is TRBV6-4 and J is TRBJ2-1; D is perhaps TRBD2 (6 bases). Trimming shortened V by 2 bases and J by 9 bases, and 20 bases separated the two germline ends. The germline CDR1 and CDR2 sequences are MRHNA and SNTAGT. CDR3 length: 16 amino acids.

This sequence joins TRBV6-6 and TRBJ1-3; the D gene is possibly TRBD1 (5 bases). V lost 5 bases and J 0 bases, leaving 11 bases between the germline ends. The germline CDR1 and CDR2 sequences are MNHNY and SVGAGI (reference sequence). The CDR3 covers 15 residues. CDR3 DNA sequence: TGTGCCAGCAGTCCGGGACTTTTCTCTGGAAACACCATATATTTT. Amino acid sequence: CASSPGLFSGNTIYF.

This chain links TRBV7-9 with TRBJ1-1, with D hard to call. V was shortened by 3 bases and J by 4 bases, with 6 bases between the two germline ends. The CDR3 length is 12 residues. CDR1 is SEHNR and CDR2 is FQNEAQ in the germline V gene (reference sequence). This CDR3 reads CASSFFGTEAFF. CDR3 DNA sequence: TGTGCCAGCAGCTTCTTCGGCACTGAAGCTTTCTTT. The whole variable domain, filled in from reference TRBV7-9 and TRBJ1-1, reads DTGVSQNPRHKITKRGQNVTFRCDPISEHNRLYWYRQTLGQGPEFLTYFQNEAQLEKSRLLSDRFSAERPKGSFSTLEIQRTEQGDSAMYLCASSFFGTEAFFGQGTRLTVV.

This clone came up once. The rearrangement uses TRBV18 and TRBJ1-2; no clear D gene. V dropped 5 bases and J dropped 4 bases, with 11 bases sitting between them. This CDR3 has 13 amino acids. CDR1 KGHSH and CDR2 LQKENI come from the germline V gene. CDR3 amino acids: CASSVTEGYGYTF. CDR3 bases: TGTGCCAGCTCAGTGACGGAGGGCTATGGCTACACCTTC.

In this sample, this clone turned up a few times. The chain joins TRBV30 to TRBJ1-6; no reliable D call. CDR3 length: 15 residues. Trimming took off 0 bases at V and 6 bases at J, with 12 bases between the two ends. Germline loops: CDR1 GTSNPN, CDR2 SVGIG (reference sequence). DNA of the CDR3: TGTGCCTGGAGTGTAATGTGGGGAGGTAATTCACCCCTCCACTTT. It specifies CAWSVMWGGNSPLHF.

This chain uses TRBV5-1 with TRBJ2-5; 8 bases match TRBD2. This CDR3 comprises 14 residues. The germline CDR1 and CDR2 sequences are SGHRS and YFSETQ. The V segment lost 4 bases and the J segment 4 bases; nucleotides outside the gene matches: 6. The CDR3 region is CASSAGTRRETQYF. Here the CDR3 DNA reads TGCGCCAGCAGCGCCGGGACTAGACGAGAGACCCAGTACTTC.

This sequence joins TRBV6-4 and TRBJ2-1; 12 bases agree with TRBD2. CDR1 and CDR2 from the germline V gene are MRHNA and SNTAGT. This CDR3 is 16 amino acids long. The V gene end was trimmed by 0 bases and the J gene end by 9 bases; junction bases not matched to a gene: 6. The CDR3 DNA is TGTGCCAGCAGTGACTCAGCTAGCGGGGGGGCACCTGAGCAGTTCTTC. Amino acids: CASSDSASGGAPEQFF.

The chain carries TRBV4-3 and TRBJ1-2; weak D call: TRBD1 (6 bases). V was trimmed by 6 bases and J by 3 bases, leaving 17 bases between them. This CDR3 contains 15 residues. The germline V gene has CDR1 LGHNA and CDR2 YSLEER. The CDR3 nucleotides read TGCGCCAGCAGTACCGACCCGGGGGGCGACTATGGCTACACCTTC. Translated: CASSTDPGGDYGYTF.

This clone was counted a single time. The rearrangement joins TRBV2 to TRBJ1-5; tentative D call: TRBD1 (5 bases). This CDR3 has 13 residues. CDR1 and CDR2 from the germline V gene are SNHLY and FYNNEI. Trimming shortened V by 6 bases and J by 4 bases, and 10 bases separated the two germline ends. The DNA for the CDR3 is TGTGCCAGCAGCAAGACAGTGAATCAGCCCCAGCATTTT. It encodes CASSKTVNQPQHF. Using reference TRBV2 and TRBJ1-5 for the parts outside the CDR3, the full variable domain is EPEVTQTPSHQVTQMGQEVILRCVPISNHLYFYWYRQILGQKVEFLVSFYNNEISEKSEIFDDQFSVERPDGSNFTLKIRSTKLEDSAMYFCASSKTVNQPQHFGDGTRLSIL.

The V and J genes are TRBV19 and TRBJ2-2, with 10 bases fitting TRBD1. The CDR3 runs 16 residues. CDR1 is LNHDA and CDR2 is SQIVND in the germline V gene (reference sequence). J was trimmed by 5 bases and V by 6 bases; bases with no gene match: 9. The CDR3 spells CASSFRTGGRTGELFF. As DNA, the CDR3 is TGTGCCAGTAGCTTTAGGACAGGGGGTAGAACCGGGGAGCTGTTTTTT.

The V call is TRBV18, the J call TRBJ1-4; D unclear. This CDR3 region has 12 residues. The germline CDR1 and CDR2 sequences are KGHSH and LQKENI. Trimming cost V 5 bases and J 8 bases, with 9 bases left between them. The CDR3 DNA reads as TGTGCCAGCTCAGCGGCAGTAGAAAAACTGTTTTTT. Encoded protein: CASSAAVEKLFF.

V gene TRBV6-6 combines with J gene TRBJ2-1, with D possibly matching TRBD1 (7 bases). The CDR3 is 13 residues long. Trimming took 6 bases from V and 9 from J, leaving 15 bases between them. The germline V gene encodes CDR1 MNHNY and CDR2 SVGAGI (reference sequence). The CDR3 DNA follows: TGTGCCAGCAGCCCGACAGGGAGGAGTGAGCAGTTCTTC. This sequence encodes CASSPTGRSEQFF.

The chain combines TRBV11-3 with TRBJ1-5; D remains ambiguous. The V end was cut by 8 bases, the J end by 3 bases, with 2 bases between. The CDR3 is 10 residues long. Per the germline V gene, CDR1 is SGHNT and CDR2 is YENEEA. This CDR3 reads CASLNQPQHF. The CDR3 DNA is TGTGCCAGCCTCAATCAGCCCCAGCATTTT. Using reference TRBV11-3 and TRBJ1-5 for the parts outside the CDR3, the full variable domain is EAGVVQSPRYKIIEKKQPVAFWCNPISGHNTLYWYLQNLGQGPELLIRYENEEAVDDSQLPKDRFSAERLKGVDSTLKIQPAELGDSAVYLCASLNQPQHFGDGTRLSIL.

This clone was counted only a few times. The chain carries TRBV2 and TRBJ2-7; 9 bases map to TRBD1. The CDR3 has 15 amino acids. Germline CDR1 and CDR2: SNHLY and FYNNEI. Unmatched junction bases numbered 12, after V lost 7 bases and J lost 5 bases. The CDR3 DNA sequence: TGTGCCAGCACCTCTGAACAGGGGGCGCAGAACGAGCAGTACTTC. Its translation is CASTSEQGAQNEQYF.

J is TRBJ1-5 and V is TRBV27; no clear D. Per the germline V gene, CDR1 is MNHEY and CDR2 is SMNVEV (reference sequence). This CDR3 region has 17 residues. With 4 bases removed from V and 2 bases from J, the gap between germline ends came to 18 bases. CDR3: CASSSTYQVEGNQPQHF. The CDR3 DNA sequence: TGTGCCAGCAGTTCGACCTACCAGGTTGAAGGCAATCAGCCCCAGCATTTT.